This is a list of T cell receptor beta chains from one sample in a study of T cell responses to AZD1222 COVID-19 vaccine. The method was immunoSEQ multiplex PCR; TCRdb's version includes in-frame clones alone and lacks a portion of them. The repertoire holds roughly 120,000 clones, 88% seen once, with roughly 4.4% in the top ten. Sequenced material: peripheral blood, taken on day 0 of AZD1222 vaccination. These TCRs come from an adult in good health. Each CDR3 is given with its conserved first and last residue. D genes are given only for firm matches. Expanded clones are given a class, and other clones once, few, many or no size at all.

V gene	J gene	clone size	D gene	CDR3 DNA	CDR3 protein
TRBV28	TRBJ1-4	-	TRBD1	TGTGCCAGCAGTTTATCCGGGCAGGGGGGAAAACTGTTTTTT	CASSLSGQGGKLFF
TRBV9	TRBJ2-3	-	-	TGTGCCAGCAGCGTAGGAGGACTCTCGGCAGATACGCAGTATTTT	CASSVGGLSADTQYF
TRBV5-6	TRBJ1-1	-	TRBD1	TGTGCCAGCAGCTTGGTTGCAGGGTCAGGGGGTAGTCCTGAAGCTTTCTTT	CASSLVAGSGGSPEAFF
TRBV6-2/TRBV6-3	TRBJ1-2	-	-	TGTGCCAGCAGCCCTATACCTAACTATGGCTACACCTTC	CASSPIPNYGYTF
TRBV5-6	TRBJ2-1	-	-	TGTGCCAGCAGCCCTTCCCCAGCGTCGGATGAGCAGTTCTTC	CASSPSPASDEQFF
TRBV6-5	TRBJ2-7	-	-	TGTGCCAGCAGTTCCCGGACCGTACCTTACGAGCAGTACTTC	CASSSRTVPYEQYF
TRBV5-1	TRBJ2-5	-	TRBD2	TGCGCCAGCAGCGCTGGGGGACTAGCGGGAGATTGGGAGACCCAGTACTTC	CASSAGGLAGDWETQYF
TRBV28	TRBJ1-5	-	-	TGTGCCAGCAGTTTATGGAGGGATAGCAATCAGCCCCAGCATTTT	CASSLWRDSNQPQHF
TRBV7-9	TRBJ2-2	-	-	TGTGCCAGCAGCTTAGCGGGGTCGAACACCGGGGAGCTGTTTTTT	CASSLAGSNTGELFF
TRBV27	TRBJ2-3	-	-	TGTGCCAGCAGTCATCTAGCGACAGATACGCAGTATTTT	CASSHLATDTQYF
TRBV5-6	TRBJ1-2	-	-	TGTGCCAGCAGCCGACAGGCCTCTCCTGACTATGGCTACACCTTC	CASSRQASPDYGYTF
TRBV4-2	TRBJ2-1	-	TRBD2	TGTGCCAGCAGCCCACTTGGGACTAGCGGGAAAGACAATGAGCAGTTCTTC	CASSPLGTSGKDNEQFF
TRBV13	TRBJ2-2	-	TRBD2	TGTGCCAGCAGCTGGTTAACTAGCGCCTCCTACACCGGGGAGCTGTTTTTT	CASSWLTSASYTGELFF
TRBV18	TRBJ2-5	few	TRBD2	TGTGCCAGCTCACCACGGGTAGCGGGGGGCGAGACCCAGTACTTC	CASSPRVAGGETQYF
TRBV25-1	TRBJ2-7	-	-	TGTGCCAGCAGTAAGGGGTTGGGCAAGCAGTACTTC	CASSKGLGKQYF
TRBV29-1	TRBJ2-1	-	-	TGCAGCGTTGAAGTCCCCGGCAGGGTCTATGAGCAGTTCTTC	CSVEVPGRVYEQFF
TRBV7-8	TRBJ2-7	-	TRBD2	TGTGCCAGCAGCTTGGGGTCTAGCGGGAACCACGAGCAGTACTTC	CASSLGSSGNHEQYF
TRBV11-3	TRBJ1-3	-	TRBD1	TGTGCCAGCAGCTACTCGGGACAGTCGATATATTTT	CASSYSGQSIYF
TRBV5-1	TRBJ2-7	-	-	TGCGCCAGCAGAGACATAACCTACGAGCAGTACTTC	CASRDITYEQYF
TRBV7-9	TRBJ2-2	-	-	TGTGCCAGCAGCGGATCTAGCGGGGAGCTGTTTTTT	CASSGSSGELFF
TRBV5-1	TRBJ2-5	-	TRBD2	TGCGCCAGCAGCTTTGGCGGGGGGGCCCAAGAGACCCAGTACTTC	CASSFGGGAQETQYF
TRBV7-3	TRBJ2-3	-	TRBD2	TGTGCCAGCAGCTTAACTGGACTAGCGGGGCCGGAGTATTTT	CASSLTGLAGPEYF
TRBV6-1	TRBJ2-7	-	TRBD2	TGTGCCAGCAGTGAAGCTGCGGTGGCTAGCGGGACCTACGAGCAGTACTTC	CASSEAAVASGTYEQYF
TRBV7-8	TRBJ1-2	-	-	TGTGCCAGCCTAGGGTCAGGACAGTATGGCTACACCTTC	CASLGSGQYGYTF
TRBV27	TRBJ2-7	-	TRBD1	TGTGCCAGCAGTCTCCGGACAGGGGGCCCCTACGAGCAGTACTTC	CASSLRTGGPYEQYF
TRBV9	TRBJ2-3	-	TRBD2	TGTGCCAGCAGCGTACAACTAGCGGGAGTGGTAGATACGCAGTATTTT	CASSVQLAGVVDTQYF
TRBV7-2	TRBJ1-2	-	TRBD1	TGTGCCAGCAGCTTAGGTCAGGGGGCTTATGGCTACACCTTC	CASSLGQGAYGYTF
TRBV7-3	TRBJ2-3	once	TRBD2	TGTGCCAGCAGCTTAATAGGGGCTAGCGGAAATAGGAATACGCAGTATTTT	CASSLIGASGNRNTQYF
TRBV7-2	TRBJ2-7	-	TRBD2	TGTGCCAGCAGCTTCACTAGCGGGGGGGTCTACGAGCAGTACTTC	CASSFTSGGVYEQYF
TRBV28	TRBJ1-4	-	-	TGTGCCAGCAGTTTACCGGGGGGAAATGAAAAACTGTTTTTT	CASSLPGGNEKLFF
TRBV19	TRBJ1-5	-	TRBD1	TGTGCCAGTAGAACGAGGACAGGGTTGCCCCAGCATTTT	CASRTRTGLPQHF
TRBV19	TRBJ2-6	-	-	TGTGCCAGGAACTTTCCTGGGGCCAACGTCCTGATTTTC	CARNFPGANVLIF
TRBV10-3	TRBJ1-3	once	-	TGTGCCATCAGTGAACGGGGAGTGGCAAACACCATATATTTT	CAISERGVANTIYF